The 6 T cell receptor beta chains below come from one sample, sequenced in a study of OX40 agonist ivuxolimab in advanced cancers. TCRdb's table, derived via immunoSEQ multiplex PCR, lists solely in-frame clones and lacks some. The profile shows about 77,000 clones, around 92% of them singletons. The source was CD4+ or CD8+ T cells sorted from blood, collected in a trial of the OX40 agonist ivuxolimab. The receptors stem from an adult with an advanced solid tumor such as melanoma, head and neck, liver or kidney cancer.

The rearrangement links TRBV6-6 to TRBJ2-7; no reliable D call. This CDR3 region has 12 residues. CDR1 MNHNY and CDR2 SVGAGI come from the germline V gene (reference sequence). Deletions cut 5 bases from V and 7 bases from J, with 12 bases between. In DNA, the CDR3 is TGTGCCAGCAGTACCGACCGTCCGGAGCAGTACTTC. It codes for CASSTDRPEQYF.

The DNA for the CDR3 is TGTGCCAGCAGTGAGAAGGGGCGCCGTTATGGCTACACCTTC. It specifies CASSEKGRRYGYTF. The chain carries TRBV2 and TRBJ1-2; D is possibly TRBD1 (5 bases). This CDR3 has 14 residues. V lost 3 bases and J lost 5, with 13 bases in between. From germline, CDR1 is SNHLY and CDR2 FYNNEI.

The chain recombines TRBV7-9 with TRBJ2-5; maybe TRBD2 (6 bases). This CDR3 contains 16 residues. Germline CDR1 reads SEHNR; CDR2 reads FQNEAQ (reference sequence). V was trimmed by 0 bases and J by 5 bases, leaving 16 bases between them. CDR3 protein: CASSLAGGLRGETQYF. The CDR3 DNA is TGTGCCAGCAGCTTAGCGGGGGGACTCCGGGGGGAGACCCAGTACTTC.

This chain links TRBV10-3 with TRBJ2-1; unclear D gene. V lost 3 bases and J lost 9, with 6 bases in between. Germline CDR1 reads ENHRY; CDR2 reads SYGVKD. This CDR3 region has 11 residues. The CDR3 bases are TGTGCCATCAGTGACGTGGGTGAGCAGTTCTTC. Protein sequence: CAISDVGEQFF.

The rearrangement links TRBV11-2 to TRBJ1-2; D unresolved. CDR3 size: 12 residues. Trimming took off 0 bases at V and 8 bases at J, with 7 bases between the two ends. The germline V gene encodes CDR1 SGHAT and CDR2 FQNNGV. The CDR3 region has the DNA TGTGCCAGCAGCTTAGATAGGTCCGGCTACACCTTC. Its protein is CASSLDRSGYTF.

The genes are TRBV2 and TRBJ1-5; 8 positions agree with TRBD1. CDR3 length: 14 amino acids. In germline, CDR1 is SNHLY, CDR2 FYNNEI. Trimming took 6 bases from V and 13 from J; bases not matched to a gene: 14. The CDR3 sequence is CASRQGARSQLQHF. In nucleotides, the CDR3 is TGTGCCAGCAGGCAGGGGGCGCGGAGTCAGCTTCAGCATTTT.